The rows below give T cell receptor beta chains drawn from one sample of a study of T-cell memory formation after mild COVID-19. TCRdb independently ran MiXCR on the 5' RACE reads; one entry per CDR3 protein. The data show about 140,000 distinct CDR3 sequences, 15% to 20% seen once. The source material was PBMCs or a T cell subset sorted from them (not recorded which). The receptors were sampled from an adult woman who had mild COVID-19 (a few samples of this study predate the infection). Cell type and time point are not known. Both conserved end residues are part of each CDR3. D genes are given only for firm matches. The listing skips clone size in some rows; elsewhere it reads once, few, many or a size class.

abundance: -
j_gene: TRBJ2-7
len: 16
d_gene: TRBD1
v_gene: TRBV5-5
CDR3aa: CASSLDWDSATYEQYF
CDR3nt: TGTGCCAGCAGCTTGGACTGGGACAGTGCAACCTACGAGCAGTACTTC

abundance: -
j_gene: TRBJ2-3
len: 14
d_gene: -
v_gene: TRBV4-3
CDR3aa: CASSQATSTDTQYF
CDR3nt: TGCGCCAGCAGCCAAGCCACTAGCACAGATACGCAGTATTTT

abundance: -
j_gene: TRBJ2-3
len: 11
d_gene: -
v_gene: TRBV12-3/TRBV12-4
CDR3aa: CASSIGDTQYF
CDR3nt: TGTGCCAGCAGTATAGGAGATACGCAGTATTTT

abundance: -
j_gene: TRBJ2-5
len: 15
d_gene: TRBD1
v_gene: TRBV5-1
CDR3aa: CASRPGGTGQETQYF
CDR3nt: TGCGCCAGCAGACCCGGAGGGACAGGTCAAGAGACCCAGTACTTC

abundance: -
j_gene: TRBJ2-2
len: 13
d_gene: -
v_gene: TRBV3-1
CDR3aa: CASSPSWTGELFF
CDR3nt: TGTGCCAGCAGCCCCTCTTGGACCGGGGAGCTGTTTTTT

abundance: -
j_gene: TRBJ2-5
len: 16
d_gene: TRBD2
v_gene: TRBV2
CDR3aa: CASSEEGRGGLETQYF
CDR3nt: TGTGCCAGCAGTGAAGAAGGGCGGGGGGGCCTCGAGACCCAGTACTTC

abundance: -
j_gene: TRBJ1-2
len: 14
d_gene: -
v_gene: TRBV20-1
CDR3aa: CSAPPQTGRGGYTF
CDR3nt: TGCAGTGCTCCTCCACAGACAGGTAGAGGAGGCTACACCTTC

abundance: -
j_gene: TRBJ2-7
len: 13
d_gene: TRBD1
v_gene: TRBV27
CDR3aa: CASSRDSYTGQYF
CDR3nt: TGTGCCAGCAGCCGGGACAGCTACACCGGGCAGTACTTC

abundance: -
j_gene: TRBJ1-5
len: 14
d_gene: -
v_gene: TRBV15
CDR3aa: CATSRDMGEQPQHF
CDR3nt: TGTGCCACCAGCAGAGACATGGGAGAGCAGCCCCAGCATTTT

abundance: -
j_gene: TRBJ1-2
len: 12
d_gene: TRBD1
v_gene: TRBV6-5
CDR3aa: CASHGQGYGYTF
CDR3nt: TGTGCCAGCCATGGACAGGGGTATGGCTACACCTTC

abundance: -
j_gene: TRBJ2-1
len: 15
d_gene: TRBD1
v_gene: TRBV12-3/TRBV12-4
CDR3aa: CASSSYRTGLNEQFF
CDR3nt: TGTGCCAGCAGTTCTTACCGGACAGGCCTGAATGAGCAGTTCTTC

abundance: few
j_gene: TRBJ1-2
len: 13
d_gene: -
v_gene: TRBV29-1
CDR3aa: CSVVEGSISGYTF
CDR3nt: TGCAGCGTTGTTGAGGGTTCGATCAGCGGCTACACCTTC

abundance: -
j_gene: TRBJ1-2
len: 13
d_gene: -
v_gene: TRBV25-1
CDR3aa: CASSEGQMYGYTF
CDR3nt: TGTGCCAGCAGTGAAGGACAGATGTATGGCTACACCTTC

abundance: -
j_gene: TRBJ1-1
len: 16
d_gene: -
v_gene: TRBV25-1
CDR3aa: CASSESSAGVDTEAFF
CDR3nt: TGTGCCAGCAGTGAATCCTCGGCAGGGGTGGACACTGAAGCTTTCTTT

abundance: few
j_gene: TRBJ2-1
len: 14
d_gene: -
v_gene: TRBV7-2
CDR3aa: CASKSWGSYNEQFF
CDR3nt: TGTGCCAGCAAAAGCTGGGGCTCCTACAATGAGCAGTTCTTC

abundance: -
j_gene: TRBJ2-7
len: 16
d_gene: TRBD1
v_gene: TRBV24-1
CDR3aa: CATSASPGQGPYEQYF
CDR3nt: TGTGCCACCAGTGCCTCACCGGGACAGGGGCCCTACGAGCAGTACTTC

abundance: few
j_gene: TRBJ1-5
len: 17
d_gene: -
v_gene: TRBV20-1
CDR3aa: CSARKNIRTALNQPQHF
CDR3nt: TGCAGTGCTAGGAAGAACATCAGGACAGCTCTCAATCAGCCCCAGCATTTT

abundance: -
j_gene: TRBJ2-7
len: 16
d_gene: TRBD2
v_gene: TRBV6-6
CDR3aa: CASSSQAGGGNYEQYF
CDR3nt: TGTGCCAGCAGTTCCCAAGCTGGGGGGGGGAACTACGAGCAGTACTTC

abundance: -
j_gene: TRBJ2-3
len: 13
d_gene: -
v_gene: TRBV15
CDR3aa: CATSRDREHTQYF
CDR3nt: TGTGCCACCAGCAGAGATCGGGAGCATACGCAGTATTTT

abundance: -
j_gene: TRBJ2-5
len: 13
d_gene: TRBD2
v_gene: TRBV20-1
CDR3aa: CSAAGEGGETQYF
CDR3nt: TGCAGTGCGGCGGGGGAGGGAGGAGAGACCCAGTACTTC

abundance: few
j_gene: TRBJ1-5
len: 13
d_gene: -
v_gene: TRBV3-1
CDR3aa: CASSQGRVQPQHF
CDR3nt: TGTGCCAGCAGCCAAGGAAGGGTTCAGCCCCAGCATTTT

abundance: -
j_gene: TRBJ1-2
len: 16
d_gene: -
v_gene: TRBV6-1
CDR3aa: CASSEGGPTPLGGYTF
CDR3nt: TGTGCCAGCAGTGAAGGGGGCCCCACCCCCCTGGGTGGCTACACCTTC

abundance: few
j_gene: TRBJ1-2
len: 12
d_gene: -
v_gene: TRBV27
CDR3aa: CASSPTVGGYTF
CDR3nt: TGTGCCAGCAGTCCGACAGTGGGTGGCTACACCTTC

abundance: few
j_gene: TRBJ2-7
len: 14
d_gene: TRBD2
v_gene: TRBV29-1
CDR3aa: CSVESGGGSYEQYF
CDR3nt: TGCAGCGTTGAAAGCGGGGGAGGCTCCTACGAGCAGTACTTC

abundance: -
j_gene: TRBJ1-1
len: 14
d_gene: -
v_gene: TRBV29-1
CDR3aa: CSASSGQSFTEAFF
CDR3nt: TGCAGCGCCTCCTCAGGACAGTCCTTCACTGAAGCTTTCTTT

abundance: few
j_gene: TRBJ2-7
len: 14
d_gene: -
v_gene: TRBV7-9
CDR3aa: CASSLATERYEQYF
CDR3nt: TGTGCCAGCAGCTTAGCGACGGAACGCTACGAGCAGTACTTC

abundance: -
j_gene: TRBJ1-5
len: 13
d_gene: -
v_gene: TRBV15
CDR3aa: CATSRGGNQPQHF
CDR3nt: TGTGCCACCAGCAGGGGGGGGAATCAGCCCCAGCATTTT

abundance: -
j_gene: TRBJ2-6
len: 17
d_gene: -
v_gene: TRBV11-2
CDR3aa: CASSPRWGLSGANVLTF
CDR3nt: TGTGCCAGCAGCCCAAGGTGGGGTCTCTCTGGGGCCAACGTCCTGACTTTC

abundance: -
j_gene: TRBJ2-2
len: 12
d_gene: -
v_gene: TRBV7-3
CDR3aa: CASSLSGGELFF
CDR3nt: TGTGCCAGCAGCTTATCCGGCGGGGAGCTGTTTTTT

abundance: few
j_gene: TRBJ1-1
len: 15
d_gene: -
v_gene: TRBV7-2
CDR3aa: CASSLARTADTEAFF
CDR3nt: TGTGCCAGCAGCTTAGCCCGGACGGCGGACACTGAAGCTTTCTTT

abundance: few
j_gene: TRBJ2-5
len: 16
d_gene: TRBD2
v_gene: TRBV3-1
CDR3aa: CASSQGRLAGGETQYF
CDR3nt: TGTGCCAGCAGCCAAGGGAGACTAGCGGGGGGGGAGACCCAGTACTTC

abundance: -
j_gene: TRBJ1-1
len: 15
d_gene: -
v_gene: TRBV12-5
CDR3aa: CASGGGTQGRTEAFF
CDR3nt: TGTGCTAGTGGTGGGGGCACACAGGGTCGGACTGAAGCTTTCTTT

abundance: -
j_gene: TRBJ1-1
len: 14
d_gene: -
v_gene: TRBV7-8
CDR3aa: CASSEQGLDTEAFF
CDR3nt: TGTGCCAGCAGCGAACAGGGTTTGGACACTGAAGCTTTCTTT

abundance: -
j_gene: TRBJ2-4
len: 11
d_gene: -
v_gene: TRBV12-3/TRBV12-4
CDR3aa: CASSWAGIQYF
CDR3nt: TGTGCCAGCAGTTGGGCGGGCATTCAGTACTTC

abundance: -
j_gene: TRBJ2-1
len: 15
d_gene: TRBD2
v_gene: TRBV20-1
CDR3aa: CSARDSSGGYNEQFF
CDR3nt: TGCAGTGCTAGAGACTCTAGCGGGGGATACAATGAGCAGTTCTTC

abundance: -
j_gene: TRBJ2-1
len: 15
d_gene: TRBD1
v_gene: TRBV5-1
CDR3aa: CASSPDGQGAGEQFF
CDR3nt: TGCGCCAGCAGCCCTGACGGACAGGGGGCGGGTGAGCAGTTCTTC

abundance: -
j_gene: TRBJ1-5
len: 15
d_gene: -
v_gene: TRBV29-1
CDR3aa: CSAQLESQPNQPQHF
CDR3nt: TGCAGCGCTCAACTTGAGAGCCAGCCAAATCAGCCCCAGCATTTT

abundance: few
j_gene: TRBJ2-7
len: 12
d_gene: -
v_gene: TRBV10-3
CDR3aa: CAISEGGFEQYF
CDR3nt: TGTGCCATCAGTGAAGGAGGATTCGAGCAGTACTTC

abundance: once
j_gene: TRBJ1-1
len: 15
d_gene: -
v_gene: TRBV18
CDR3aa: CASSPLPMQNTEAFF
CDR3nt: TGTGCCAGCTCACCACTCCCTATGCAGAACACTGAAGCTTTCTTT

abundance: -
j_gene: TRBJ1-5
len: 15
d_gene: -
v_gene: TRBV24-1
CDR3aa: CATSDQTGSGQPQHF
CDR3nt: TGTGCCACCAGTGATCAGACAGGATCGGGTCAGCCCCAGCATTTT

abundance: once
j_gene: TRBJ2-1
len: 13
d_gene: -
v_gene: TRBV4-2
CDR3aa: CASSQAGGIEQFF
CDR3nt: TGTGCCAGCAGCCAAGCGGGGGGCATTGAGCAGTTCTTC

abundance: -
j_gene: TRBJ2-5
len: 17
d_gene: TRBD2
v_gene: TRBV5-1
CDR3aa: CASTSKHGLAGQETQYF
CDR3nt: TGCGCCAGCACCTCCAAACACGGGCTAGCGGGGCAAGAGACCCAGTACTTC

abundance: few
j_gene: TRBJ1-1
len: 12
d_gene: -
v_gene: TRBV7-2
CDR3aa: CASSFRVGSAFF
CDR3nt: TGTGCCAGCAGCTTTAGGGTGGGGTCAGCTTTCTTT

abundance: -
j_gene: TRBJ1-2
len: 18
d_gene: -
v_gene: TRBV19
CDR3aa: CASSMPRAVKGLGYGYTF
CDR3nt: TGTGCCAGTAGTATGCCCCGGGCAGTTAAGGGGCTTGGCTATGGCTACACCTTC

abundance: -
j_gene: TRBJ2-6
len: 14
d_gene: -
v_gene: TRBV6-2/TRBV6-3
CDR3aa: CASSSRGGANVLTF
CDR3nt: TGTGCCAGCAGTTCCCGAGGAGGGGCCAACGTCCTGACTTTC

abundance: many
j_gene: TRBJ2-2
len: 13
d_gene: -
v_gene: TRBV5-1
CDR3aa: CASSSGNTGELFF
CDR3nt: TGCGCCAGCAGCTCGGGAAACACCGGGGAGCTGTTTTTT

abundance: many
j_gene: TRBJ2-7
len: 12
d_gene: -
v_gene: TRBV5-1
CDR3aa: CASSLGAYEQYF
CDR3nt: TGCGCCAGCAGCTTGGGGGCCTACGAGCAGTACTTC